One sample yielded the 13 T cell receptor beta chains listed below, sequenced in a study of cytomegalovirus exposure and HLA in healthy donors. A multiplex PCR was run with 60 Vbeta primers and 13 Jbeta primers. Produced via immunoSEQ multiplex PCR; TCRdb's table is partial and in-frame only. The sample holds 75,000 to 100,000 clones; roughly 79% are singletons and the top ten take 2.5% to 3.5%. The sequenced sample consisted of PBMCs. Every receptor here comes from a female donor in good health and CMV-seropositive.

The chain joins TRBV28 to TRBJ1-1; unclear D gene. V was clipped by 10 bases and J by 8 bases, with 11 bases between them. Per germline, CDR1 MDHEN and CDR2 SYDVKM. The CDR3 is made up of 10 amino acids. CDR3: CATLGGEAFF. The DNA of the CDR3 is TGTGCCACCCTTGGAGGCGAAGCTTTCTTT.

The chain joins TRBV30 to TRBJ2-5; 12 bases map to TRBD2. Germline-derived CDR1 and CDR2 are GTSNPN and SVGIG (reference sequence). The CDR3 sequence is 15 residues long. V gave up 1 base and J gave up 9 bases; unmatched junction bases: 9. CDR3 sequence (DNA): TGTGCCTGGAGTGCGGGACTAGCGGGCCCCCAGGCCCAGTACTTC. It encodes CAWSAGLAGPQAQYF.

V gene TRBV9 combines with J gene TRBJ1-1, with TRBD1 matching over 7 bases. This CDR3 has 14 residues. Losses at the gene ends were 4 bases for V and 11 bases for J; bases not matched to a gene: 14. Germline CDR1 and CDR2: SGDLS and YYNGEE. CDR3 sequence (DNA): TGTGCCAGCAGCCCGCGACAGGGAGTAGGTCGGGCTTTCTTT. This encodes CASSPRQGVGRAFF.

The chain recombines TRBV6-5 with TRBJ1-2; 7 bases align to TRBD1. V gave up 5 bases and J gave up 2 bases; unmatched junction bases: 5. Germline values: CDR1 MNHEY, CDR2 SVGAGI. The CDR3 extends over 14 amino acids. The CDR3 DNA reads TGTGCCAGCAGTCTATGGACAGGCAACTATGGCTACACCTTC. The encoded protein is CASSLWTGNYGYTF.

This chain links TRBV6-4 with TRBJ1-1; no clear D gene. The CDR3 spans 13 residues. The V end lost 4 bases, the J end lost 2 bases, and 8 bases lay between the germline ends. Germline CDR1 reads MRHNA; CDR2 reads SNTAGT. The CDR3: CASSAFLNTEAFF. In nucleotides, the CDR3 is TGTGCCAGCAGTGCCTTTTTAAACACTGAAGCTTTCTTT.

This clone was seen a few times. The V gene is TRBV18, the J gene TRBJ2-2; TRBD2 is a possible D gene (6 bases). The CDR3 is made up of 16 amino acids. Germline assignment: CDR1 KGHSH and CDR2 LQKENI. Trimming pared 0 bases from V and 3 bases from J, leaving 11 bases between. The CDR3 coding sequence is TGTGCCAGCTCACCACCTGTGTCGGGGGACACCGGGGAGCTGTTTTTT. This gives the protein CASSPPVSGDTGELFF.

This clone has just a few counts. The chain couples TRBV15 to TRBJ1-5; no firm D call. CDR1 is LNHNV, CDR2 YYDKDF, per germline (reference sequence). V dropped 1 base and J dropped 3 bases, with 4 bases sitting between them. This CDR3 has 13 amino acids. This chain's CDR3 is CATSRAFNQPQHF. DNA of the CDR3: TGTGCCACCAGCAGAGCTTTCAATCAGCCCCAGCATTTT.

This chain uses TRBV5-1 with TRBJ2-1; D is undetermined. Germline assignment: CDR1 SGHRS and CDR2 YFSETQ. V was clipped by 0 bases and J by 5 bases, with 9 bases between them. The CDR3 spans 14 residues. CDR3 DNA sequence: TGCGCCAGCAGCTTGGGGTCAGGTAACAATGAGCAGTTCTTC. The encoded protein is CASSLGSGNNEQFF. Using reference TRBV5-1 and TRBJ2-1 for the parts outside the CDR3, the full variable domain is KAGVTQTPRYLIKTRGQQVTLSCSPISGHRSVSWYQQTPGQGLQFLFEYFSETQRNKGNFPGRFSGRQFSNSRSEMNVSTLELGDSALYLCASSLGSGNNEQFFGPGTRLTVL.

In this sample, this clone turned up a few times. The genes are TRBV5-4 and TRBJ1-1, with TRBD1 matching 7 bases. Germline V lookup: CDR1 SGHNT, CDR2 YYREEE (reference sequence). The CDR3 length is 14 residues. The V gene end was trimmed by 4 bases and the J gene end by 3 bases; junction bases not matched to a gene: 6. The CDR3, as DNA: TGTGCCAGCAGCCTGACAGGGCGGTACACTGAAGCTTTCTTT. Translation: CASSLTGRYTEAFF.

The V gene is TRBV11-1, the J gene TRBJ1-3; D may be TRBD1 (6 bases). The V and J ends lost 4 bases and 3 bases respectively, with 10 bases between them. Germline V gives CDR1 SGHAT, CDR2 FQDESV (reference sequence). The CDR3 is 14 residues long. The CDR3 reads CASSSDRFGNTIYF. CDR3 nucleotides: TGTGCCAGCAGCTCGGACAGATTTGGAAACACCATATATTTT.

This clone was counted only a few times. V gene TRBV4-3 combines with J gene TRBJ1-4, with 7 nucleotides matching TRBD1. Germline CDR1 LGHNA, CDR2 YSLEER. This CDR3 spans 16 amino acids. The V and J ends lost 3 bases and 0 bases, in that order; junction bases with no gene match: 4. DNA of the CDR3: TGCGCCAGCAGCCACGGACAGGTCACAACTAATGAAAAACTGTTTTTT. Protein sequence: CASSHGQVTTNEKLFF.

The genes are TRBV11-2 and TRBJ2-1; the D gene is possibly TRBD1 (5 bases). V lost 1 base and J 0 bases, leaving 10 bases between the germline ends. The CDR3 sequence is 16 residues long. Germline V gives CDR1 SGHAT, CDR2 FQNNGV. CDR3 in DNA: TGTGCCAGCAGCTTAGGGCCAGGGTCCTCCTACAATGAGCAGTTCTTC. Translation: CASSLGPGSSYNEQFF.

The CDR3 nucleotides are TGTGCCTGGAGCGACCAATTCGGGGCCCAGTACTTC. This codes for CAWSDQFGAQYF. The chain combines TRBV30 with TRBJ2-5, with D perhaps matching TRBD2 (5 bases). Germline V gene lookup returns CDR1 GTSNPN and CDR2 SVGIG (reference sequence). The V end lost 3 bases, the J end lost 9 bases, and 14 bases lay between the germline ends. The CDR3 sequence is 12 residues long.